This entry lists 18 T cell receptor beta chains sequenced from one sample in a study of identical twins. TCRdb reprocessed the 5' RACE reads via MiXCR and lists one record per CDR3 protein. The sample yields roughly 480,000 distinct CDR3 sequences, 20% to 30% seen once. The sample was also linked to a second study, of T cells expressing NK-cell markers.

Sequencing input: CD4+ T cells sorted from blood. Every receptor here comes from a woman aged 18-29 years in good health.

The chain recombines TRBV20-1 with TRBJ1-3, with no clear D. The CDR3 spans 12 residues. Deletions cut 3 bases from V and 7 bases from J, with 10 bases between. Germline lookup yields CDR1 DFQATT and CDR2 SNEGSKA (reference sequence). CDR3 sequence: CSARGNSNTIYF. CDR3 DNA sequence: TGCAGTGCTAGGGGTAACTCGAACACCATATATTTT.

This clonotype has more than one count but fewer than ten. The gene calls are TRBV12-3 or TRBV12-4 and TRBJ1-1, with D maybe TRBD1 (6 bases). CDR3 length: 13 amino acids. V lost 4 bases and J 6 bases, leaving 12 bases between the germline ends. The CDR3 region is CASSSFRGSEAFF. CDR3 bases: TGTGCCAGCAGTTCCTTTAGGGGGTCTGAAGCTTTCTTT.

The V call is TRBV5-1, the J call TRBJ2-3, with TRBD2 identical over 13 bases. Germline V gives CDR1 SGHRS, CDR2 YFSETQ. J was trimmed by 2 bases and V by 0 bases; bases with no gene match: 3. The CDR3 sequence is 17 residues long. CDR3 sequence: CASSLETSGGDTDTQYF. DNA for the CDR3: TGCGCCAGCAGCTTGGAAACTAGCGGGGGGGACACAGATACGCAGTATTTT.

There are a few counts of this clonotype. The chain recombines TRBV12-3 or TRBV12-4 with TRBJ1-2, with D hard to call. The CDR3 contains 15 residues. Trimming shortened V by 3 bases and J by 3 bases, and 14 bases separated the two germline ends. Written as DNA, the CDR3 is TGTGCCAGCAGTTTGAGGAGGACCGGTCACTATGGCTACACCTTC. It codes for CASSLRRTGHYGYTF.

The chain links TRBV10-2 to TRBJ2-2; 9 bases agree with TRBD1. Trimming removed 5 bases from V and 6 bases from J; junction bases left unmatched: 4. Germline CDR1 reads WSHSY; CDR2 reads SAAADI. This CDR3 region has 14 residues. The DNA of the CDR3 is TGCGCCAGCAGTAGTGACAGGGGGTCCGGGGAGCTGTTTTTT. As protein: CASSSDRGSGELFF.

V gene TRBV18 combines with J gene TRBJ2-2, with a tentative D call TRBD1 (6 bases). The CDR3 contains 15 residues. The germline V and J ends were trimmed by 3 bases and 2 bases, with 10 bases remaining between them. Germline CDR1 is KGHSH and CDR2 is LQKENI. Here the CDR3 reads CASSPTGPNTGELFF. As DNA, the CDR3 is TGTGCCAGCTCACCGACAGGCCCTAACACCGGGGAGCTGTTTTTT.

A few counts support this clonotype. The chain carries TRBV5-1 and TRBJ2-3; TRBD2 is a possible D gene (5 bases). V was shortened by 5 bases and J by 2 bases, with 15 bases between the two germline ends. CDR3 length equals 15 residues. Germline-derived CDR1 and CDR2 are SGHRS and YFSETQ. CDR3 nucleotide sequence: TGCGCCAGCAGTCTCGGGCAACTAGACACAGATACGCAGTATTTT. Amino acids: CASSLGQLDTDTQYF.

This clonotype was counted between two and nine times. The chain carries TRBV29-1 and TRBJ2-1; a weak D match, TRBD2 (6 bases). The CDR3 is 13 residues long. Trimming stripped 8 bases from V and 9 bases from J, with 20 bases between. Germline V CDR1 and CDR2: SQVTM, ANQGSEA. The CDR3 nucleotides are TGCAGCCCGCGGACGGGTAGCGGCGGTGAGCAGTTCTTC. Its translation: CSPRTGSGGEQFF.

This clonotype has a handful of counts. The chain couples TRBV12-3 or TRBV12-4 to TRBJ2-3; 9 nucleotides match TRBD2. The CDR3 has 15 residues. J lost 1 base, V lost 3 bases, and 2 bases had no gene match. CDR3 nucleotides: TGTGCCAGCAGTTTTCGGACTAGCGGCACAGATACGCAGTATTTT. Protein product: CASSFRTSGTDTQYF.

This clonotype showed up just a few times. V is TRBV12-3 or TRBV12-4 and J is TRBJ2-1; D remains ambiguous. V dropped 5 bases and J dropped 4 bases, with 12 bases sitting between them. CDR3 length: 14 residues. This CDR3 reads CASSVGIQYNEQFF. CDR3 in DNA: TGTGCCAGCAGTGTTGGGATTCAATACAATGAGCAGTTCTTC.

This chain links TRBV9 with TRBJ2-7; D perhaps matches TRBD2 (6 bases). There are 12 residues in the CDR3. The germline CDR1 and CDR2 sequences are SGDLS and YYNGEE. V lost 3 bases to trimming and J lost 2 bases, with 6 bases between them. The CDR3 DNA reads as TGTGCCAGCAGCGGGGAGGCCTACGAGCAGTACTTC. Its protein product is CASSGEAYEQYF.

This chain uses TRBV13 with TRBJ2-1, with 10 bases identical to TRBD1. After removal of 5 bases from V and 5 bases from J, the junction contained 12 bases not matched to a gene. CDR3 length: 17 amino acids. Germline V gene data show CDR1 as PRHDT and CDR2 as FYEKMQ (reference sequence). This chain's CDR3 is CASSAIVWDRGNNEQFF. CDR3 nucleotide sequence: TGTGCCAGCAGCGCTATCGTGTGGGACAGGGGAAACAATGAGCAGTTCTTC.

The CDR3 loop reads CASSHRFYEQYF. The CDR3 DNA reads TGTGCCAGCAGCCACCGCTTCTACGAGCAGTACTTC. The V gene is TRBV3-1, the J gene TRBJ2-7; D is unresolved. The CDR3 extends over 12 amino acids. Deletions cut 3 bases from V and 3 bases from J, with 6 bases between. Germline V CDR1 and CDR2: LGHDT, YNNKEL (reference sequence).

The chain employs TRBV11-1 and TRBJ2-1; 10 bases are shared with TRBD2. Germline assignment: CDR1 SGHAT and CDR2 FQDESV (reference sequence). CDR3 size: 17 residues. With V trimmed by 6 bases and J by 9 bases, 17 bases remained unmatched. The CDR3 nucleotides read TGTGCCAGCAGTAGATTGTGGCTAGCGGGAGAGGATAGTGAGCAGTTCTTC. Translating gives CASSRLWLAGEDSEQFF.

The DNA for the CDR3 is TGTGCCAGCAGTCCCAGCGGGAACCCCTACAATGAGCAGTTCTTC. It specifies CASSPSGNPYNEQFF. The gene calls are TRBV12-3 or TRBV12-4 and TRBJ2-1; 7 nucleotides line up with TRBD2. CDR3 length: 15 residues. J was trimmed by 2 bases and V by 5 bases; bases with no gene match: 6.

The CDR3 reads CASSSSTGAGETQYF. CDR3 in DNA: TGTGCCAGCAGTTCCTCTACAGGGGCTGGGGAGACCCAGTACTTC. The chain is built from TRBV12-3 or TRBV12-4 and TRBJ2-5; 7 bases line up with TRBD1. With 4 bases clipped from V and 5 bases from J, the junction kept 10 bases outside the gene matches. The CDR3 loop spans 15 amino acids.

This clonotype occurred a few times. This chain links TRBV10-3 with TRBJ1-2, with 8 bases fitting TRBD1. Germline V gene sequence: CDR1 ENHRY, CDR2 SYGVKD. This CDR3 comprises 14 residues. With V trimmed by 10 bases and J by 8 bases, 15 bases remained unmatched. Written as DNA, the CDR3 is TGTGCCAGCCGGACAGGGCCTACGGTCGAGGGCTACACCTTC. Its protein product is CASRTGPTVEGYTF.

A few counts support this clonotype. CDR3 in amino acids: CASSVGQGPAFF. For the CDR3, the DNA is TGTGCCAGCAGTGTGGGACAGGGCCCAGCTTTCTTT. The V gene is TRBV6-1, the J gene TRBJ1-1; TRBD1 agrees at 9 bases. The germline V gene has CDR1 MNHNS and CDR2 SASEGT. CDR3 length: 12 amino acids. V was clipped by 4 bases and J by 10 bases; unmatched bases: 4.